The 3 T cell receptor beta chains given below trace back to one sample, sequenced in a study of early T cells in non-severe SARS-CoV-2 infection. MiXCR was run by TCRdb on the 5' RACE reads, yielding one entry per CDR3 protein. The repertoire holds 65,000 to 95,000 distinct CDR3 sequences, with around a tenth as singletons. The sample comprised whole blood. These receptors were collected from an adult who was a healthcare worker with PCR-confirmed SARS-CoV-2 infection or an uninfected control (not recorded which).

This clonotype was detected many times. The chain links TRBV7-8 to TRBJ1-3; D is unclear. The germline V and J ends were trimmed by 6 bases and 4 bases, with 10 bases remaining between them. CDR1 is SGHVS and CDR2 is FQNEAQ in the germline V gene. The CDR3 consists of 13 residues. CDR3: CASRSALGNTIYF. CDR3 coding DNA: TGTGCCAGCAGGTCTGCCTTGGGAAACACCATATATTTT.

This clonotype was seen at least ten times. The V and J genes are TRBV6-4 and TRBJ2-3, with D tentatively TRBD1 (6 bases). V was clipped by 3 bases and J by 0 bases, with 10 bases between them. Germline CDR1 reads MRHNA; CDR2 reads SNTAGT. CDR3 length: 15 amino acids. In nucleotides, the CDR3 is TGTGCCAGCAGTGAGGGGGCAGCTAGCACAGATACGCAGTATTTT. Translated: CASSEGAASTDTQYF.

As regards this clonotype: Just one base apart from a much larger clone, this may be a read error. The chain uses TRBV6-6 and TRBJ1-2, with 9 bases lining up with TRBD1. This CDR3 has 14 residues. The V gene's germline CDR1 is MNHNY and CDR2 SVGAGI (reference sequence). The CDR3 nucleotides read TGTGCCGGCAGAGGGACAGGGTTTGGCTATGGCTACACCTTC. Translated, it gives CAGRGTGFGYGYTF.